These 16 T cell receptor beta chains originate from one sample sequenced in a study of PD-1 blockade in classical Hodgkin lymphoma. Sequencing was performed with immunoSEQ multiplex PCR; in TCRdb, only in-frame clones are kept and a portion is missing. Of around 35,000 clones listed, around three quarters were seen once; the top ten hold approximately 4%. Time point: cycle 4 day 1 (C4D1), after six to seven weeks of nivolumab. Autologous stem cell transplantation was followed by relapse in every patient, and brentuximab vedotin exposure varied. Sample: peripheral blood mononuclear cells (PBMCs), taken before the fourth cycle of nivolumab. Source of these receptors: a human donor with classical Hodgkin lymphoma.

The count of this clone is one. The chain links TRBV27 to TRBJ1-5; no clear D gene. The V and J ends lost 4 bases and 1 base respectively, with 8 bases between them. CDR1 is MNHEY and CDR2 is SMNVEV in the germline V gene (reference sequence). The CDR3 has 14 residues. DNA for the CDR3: TGTGCCAGCAGTTATGGAGGGAGCAATCAGCCCCAGCATTTT. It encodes CASSYGGSNQPQHF.

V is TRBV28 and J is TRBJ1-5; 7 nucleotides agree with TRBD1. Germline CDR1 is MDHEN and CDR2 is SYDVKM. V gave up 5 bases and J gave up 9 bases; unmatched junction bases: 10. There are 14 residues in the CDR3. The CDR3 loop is CASSRDRGSRPQHF. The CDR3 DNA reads TGTGCCAGCAGTCGGGACAGAGGTTCAAGGCCCCAGCATTTT.

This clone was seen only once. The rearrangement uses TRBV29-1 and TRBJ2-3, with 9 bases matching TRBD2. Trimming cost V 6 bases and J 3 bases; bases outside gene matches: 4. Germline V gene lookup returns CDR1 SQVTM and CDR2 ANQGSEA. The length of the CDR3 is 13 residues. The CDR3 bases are TGCAGCGTGGAGCGGGGGGTAACAGATACGCAGTATTTT. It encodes CSVERGVTDTQYF.

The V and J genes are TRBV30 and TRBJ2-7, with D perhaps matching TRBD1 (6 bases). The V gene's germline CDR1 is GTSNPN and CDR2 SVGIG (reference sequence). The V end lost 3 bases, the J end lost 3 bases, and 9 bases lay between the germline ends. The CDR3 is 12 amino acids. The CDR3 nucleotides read TGTGCCTGGAGGGACAGTCGCTACGAGCAGTACTTC. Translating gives CAWRDSRYEQYF.

CDR3 bases: TGTGCCAGCAGCTCGGACAGGGGGCTTTTGGGGAGCGGCTACACCTTC. Translated: CASSSDRGLLGSGYTF. This rearrangement joins TRBV13 to TRBJ1-2; 11 bases are a match to TRBD1. The CDR3 consists of 16 residues. V dropped 4 bases and J dropped 8; count of bases not matched to a gene: 12. The germline V gene has CDR1 PRHDT and CDR2 FYEKMQ (reference sequence).

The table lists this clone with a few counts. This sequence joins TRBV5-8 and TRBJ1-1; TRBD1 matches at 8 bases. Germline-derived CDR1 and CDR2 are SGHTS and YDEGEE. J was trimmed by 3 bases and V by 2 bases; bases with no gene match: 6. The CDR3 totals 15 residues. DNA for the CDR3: TGTGCCAGCAGCTTAGGACAGGGACGGGACACTGAAGCTTTCTTT. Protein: CASSLGQGRDTEAFF. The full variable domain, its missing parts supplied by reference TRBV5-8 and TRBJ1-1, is EAGVTQSPTHLIKTRGQQATLRCSPISGHTSVYWYQQALGLGLQFLLWYDEGEERNRGNFPPRFSGRQFPNYSSELNVNALELEDSALYLCASSLGQGRDTEAFFGQGTRLTVV.

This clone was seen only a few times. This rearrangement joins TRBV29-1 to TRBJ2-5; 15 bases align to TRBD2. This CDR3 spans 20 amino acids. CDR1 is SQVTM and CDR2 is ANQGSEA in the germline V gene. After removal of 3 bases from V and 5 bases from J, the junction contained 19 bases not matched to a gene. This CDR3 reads CSVDGTTGTSGGSVGETQYF. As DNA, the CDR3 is TGCAGCGTTGATGGCACCACCGGGACTAGCGGGGGGTCGGTTGGGGAGACCCAGTACTTC.

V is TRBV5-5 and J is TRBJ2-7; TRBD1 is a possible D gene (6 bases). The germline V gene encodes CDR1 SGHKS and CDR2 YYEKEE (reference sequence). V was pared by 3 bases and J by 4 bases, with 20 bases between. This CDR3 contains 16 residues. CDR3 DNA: TGTGCCAGCAGCTCCTGGCCTGTGGGACAAGCTTACGAGCAGTACTTC. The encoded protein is CASSSWPVGQAYEQYF.

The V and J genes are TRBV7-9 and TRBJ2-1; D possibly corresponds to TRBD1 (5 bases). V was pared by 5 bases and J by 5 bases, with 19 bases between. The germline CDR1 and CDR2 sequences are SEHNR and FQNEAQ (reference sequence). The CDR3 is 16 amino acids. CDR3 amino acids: CASSPLGAGLDNEQFF. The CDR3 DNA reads TGTGCCAGCAGCCCCCTAGGGGCAGGGTTAGACAATGAGCAGTTCTTC.

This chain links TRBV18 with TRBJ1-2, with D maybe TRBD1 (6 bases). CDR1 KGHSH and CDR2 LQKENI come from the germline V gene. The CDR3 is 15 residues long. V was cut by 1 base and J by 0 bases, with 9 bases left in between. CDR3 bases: TGTGCCAGCTCACCACTCGACAGGCCTAACTATGGCTACACCTTC. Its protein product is CASSPLDRPNYGYTF. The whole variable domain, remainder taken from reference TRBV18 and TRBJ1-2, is NAGVMQNPRHLVRRRGQEARLRCSPMKGHSHVYWYRQLPEEGLKFMVYLQKENIIDESGMPKERFSAEFPKEGPSILRIQQVVRGDSAAYFCASSPLDRPNYGYTFGSGTRLTVV.

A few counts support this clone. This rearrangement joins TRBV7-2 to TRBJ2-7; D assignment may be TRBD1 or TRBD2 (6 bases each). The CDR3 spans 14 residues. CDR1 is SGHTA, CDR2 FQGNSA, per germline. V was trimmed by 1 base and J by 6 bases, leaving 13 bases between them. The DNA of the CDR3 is TGTGCCAGCAGCTTAGGTCCGGGGGCGCGCGAGCAGTACTTC. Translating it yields CASSLGPGAREQYF.

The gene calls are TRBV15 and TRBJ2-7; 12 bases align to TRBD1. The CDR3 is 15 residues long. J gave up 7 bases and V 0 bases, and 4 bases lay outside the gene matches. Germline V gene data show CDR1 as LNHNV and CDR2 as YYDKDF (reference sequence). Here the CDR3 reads CATSRDGTGGDEQYF. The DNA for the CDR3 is TGTGCCACCAGCAGAGATGGGACAGGGGGCGATGAGCAGTACTTC.

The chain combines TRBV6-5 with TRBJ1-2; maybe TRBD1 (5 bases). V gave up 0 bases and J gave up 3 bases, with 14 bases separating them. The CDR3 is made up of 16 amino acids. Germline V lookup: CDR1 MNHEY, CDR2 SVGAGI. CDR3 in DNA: TGTGCCAGCAGTTACTCGACTACGAAAGGGGACTATGGCTACACCTTC. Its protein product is CASSYSTTKGDYGYTF.

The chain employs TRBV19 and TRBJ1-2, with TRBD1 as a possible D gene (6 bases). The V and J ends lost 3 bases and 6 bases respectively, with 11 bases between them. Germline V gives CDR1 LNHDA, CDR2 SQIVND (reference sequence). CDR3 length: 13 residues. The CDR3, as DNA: TGTGCCAGTAGTATTCAATACAGGGATGGCTACACCTTC. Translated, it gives CASSIQYRDGYTF. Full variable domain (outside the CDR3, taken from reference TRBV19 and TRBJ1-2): DGGITQSPKYLFRKEGQNVTLSCEQNLNHDAMYWYRQDPGQGLRLIYYSQIVNDFQKGDIAEGYSVSREKKESFPLTVTSAQKNPTAFYLCASSIQYRDGYTFGSGTRLTVV.

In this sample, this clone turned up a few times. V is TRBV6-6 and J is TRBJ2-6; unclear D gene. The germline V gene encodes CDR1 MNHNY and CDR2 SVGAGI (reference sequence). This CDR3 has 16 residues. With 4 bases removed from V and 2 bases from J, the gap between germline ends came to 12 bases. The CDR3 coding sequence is TGTGCCAGCAGTTTCCCCCGTAGGACTGGGGCCAACGTCCTGACTTTC. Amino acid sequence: CASSFPRRTGANVLTF.

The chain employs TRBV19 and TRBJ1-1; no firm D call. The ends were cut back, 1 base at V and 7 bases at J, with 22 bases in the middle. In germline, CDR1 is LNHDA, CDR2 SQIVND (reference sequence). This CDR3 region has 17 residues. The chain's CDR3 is CASSIALSQLTKREAFF. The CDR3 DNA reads TGTGCCAGTAGTATAGCACTATCACAACTGACCAAGCGTGAAGCTTTCTTT.